Listed below are T cell receptor beta chains from one sample, sequenced in a study of PD-L1 blockade in urothelial cancer. The repertoire was sequenced with immunoSEQ multiplex PCR; TCRdb's copy has only in-frame clones and lacks some. The table records about 26,000 clones, approximately 86% of them present only once. The sequenced sample was PBMCs, obtained around atezolizumab (anti-PD-L1) treatment. The receptors were gathered from a man aged 60 to 69 with urothelial cancer. The CDR3 runs from the conserved cysteine through the conserved F or W. A D gene is named only where the DNA matches it firmly. Part of the rows lack a size; the others show once, few, many or a class for expanded clones.

cdr3_aa cdr3_nt d_call j_call clone_size v_call
CASSLLPTGVNTEAFF TGTGCCAGCAGTCTCCTACCCACAGGTGTGAACACTGAAGCTTTCTTT - TRBJ1-1 - TRBV28
CASSFRTGLVTIYF TGTGCCAGCAGCTTTCGAACAGGACTAGTAACCATATATTTT - TRBJ1-3 once TRBV5-6
CAGRVGSGGAYTEAFF TGTGCCGGAAGGGTCGGTTCGGGGGGCGCGTACACTGAAGCTTTCTTT - TRBJ1-1 - TRBV30
CASSATRGYNEQFF TGTGCCAGCAGCGCCACTCGGGGTTACAATGAGCAGTTCTTC - TRBJ2-1 - TRBV7-2
CASRADRSAYNEQFF TGTGCCAGTAGGGCAGACAGGTCTGCGTACAATGAGCAGTTCTTC - TRBJ2-1 - TRBV19
CASSWTVTDTQYF TGTGCCAGTAGTTGGACAGTGACAGATACGCAGTATTTT - TRBJ2-3 - TRBV19
CASRYGQSTSTDTQYF TGTGCCAGCAGATACGGACAGTCAACTAGCACAGATACGCAGTATTTT - TRBJ2-3 once TRBV5-4
CASSEYRSYNEQFF TGCGCCAGCAGCGAATATCGGTCCTACAATGAGCAGTTCTTC - TRBJ2-1 - TRBV5-1
CASGPGPYEQYF TGTGCCAGCGGTCCAGGCCCCTACGAGCAGTACTTC - TRBJ2-7 - TRBV6-6
CASSATPGTGALRAEAFF TGCGCCAGCAGCGCAACACCCGGGACAGGGGCTCTCAGGGCTGAAGCTTTCTTT TRBD1 TRBJ1-1 - TRBV4-1
CASSFGTSGLPYNEQFF TGCGCCAGCAGCTTCGGGACTAGCGGGCTACCTTACAATGAGCAGTTCTTC TRBD2 TRBJ2-1 - TRBV5-1
CATSLRDYGYTF TGTGCCACCAGTCTGCGGGACTATGGCTACACCTTC - TRBJ1-2 - TRBV15
CASSLVGVNTGELFF TGTGCCAGCAGCTTGGTCGGGGTGAACACCGGGGAGCTGTTTTTT - TRBJ2-2 - TRBV5-6
CASSDTGTGDNQPQHF TGTGCCAGCAGTGATACCGGGACAGGGGACAATCAGCCCCAGCATTTT TRBD1 TRBJ1-5 medium-sized TRBV6-4
CASSEASRNREAFF TGTGCCAGCAGTGAAGCGAGTAGGAACAGGGAAGCTTTCTTT - TRBJ1-1 - TRBV6-1
CASSIVGGAVSYEQYF TGTGCCAGTAGTATAGTAGGCGGGGCCGTCTCCTACGAGCAGTACTTC - TRBJ2-7 - TRBV19
CASSGGGNNEQFF TGTGCCAGCAGTGGCGGGGGAAACAATGAGCAGTTCTTC TRBD2 TRBJ2-1 - TRBV9
CASSFTGPTEAFF TGTGCCAGCAGCTTCACAGGGCCCACTGAAGCTTTCTTT - TRBJ1-1 - TRBV7-9
CASGTNYGYTF TGTGCTAGTGGCACTAACTATGGCTACACCTTC - TRBJ1-2 - TRBV12-5
CASSTQTLTNTGELFF TGCGCCAGCAGCACGCAGACACTTACGAACACCGGGGAGCTGTTTTTT - TRBJ2-2 few TRBV5-1